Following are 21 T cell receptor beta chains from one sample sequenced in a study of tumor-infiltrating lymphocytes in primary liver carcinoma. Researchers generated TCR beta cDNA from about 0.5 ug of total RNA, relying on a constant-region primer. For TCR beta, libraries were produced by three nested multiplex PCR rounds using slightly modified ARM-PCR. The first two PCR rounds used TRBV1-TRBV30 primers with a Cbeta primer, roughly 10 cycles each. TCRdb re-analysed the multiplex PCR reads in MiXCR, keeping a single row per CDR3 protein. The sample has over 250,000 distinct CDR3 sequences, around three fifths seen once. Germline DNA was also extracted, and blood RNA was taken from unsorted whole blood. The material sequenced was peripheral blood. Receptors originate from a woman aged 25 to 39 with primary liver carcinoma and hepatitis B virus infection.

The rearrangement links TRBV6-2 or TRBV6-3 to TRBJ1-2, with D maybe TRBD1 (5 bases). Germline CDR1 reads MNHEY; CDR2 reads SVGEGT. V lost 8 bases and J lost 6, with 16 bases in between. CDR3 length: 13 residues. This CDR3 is CASHRGTVHGYTF. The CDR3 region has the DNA TGTGCCAGCCACCGTGGGACGGTCCATGGCTACACCTTC.

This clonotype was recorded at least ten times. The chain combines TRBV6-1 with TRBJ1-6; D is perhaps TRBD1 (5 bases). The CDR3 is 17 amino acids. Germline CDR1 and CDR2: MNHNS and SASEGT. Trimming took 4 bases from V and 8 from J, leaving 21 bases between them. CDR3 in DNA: TGTGCCAGCAGTGCAAGGATGGGGGGGATTCTTGATTCACCCCTCCACTTT. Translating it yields CASSARMGGILDSPLHF.

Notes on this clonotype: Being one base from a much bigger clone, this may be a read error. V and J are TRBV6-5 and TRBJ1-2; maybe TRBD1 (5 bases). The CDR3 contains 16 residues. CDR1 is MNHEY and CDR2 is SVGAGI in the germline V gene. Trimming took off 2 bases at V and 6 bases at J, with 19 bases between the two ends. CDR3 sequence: CASSYAAGTYLNGYTF. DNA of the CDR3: TGTGCCAGCAGTTACGCCGCCGGGACCTACTTGAATGGCTACACCTTC.

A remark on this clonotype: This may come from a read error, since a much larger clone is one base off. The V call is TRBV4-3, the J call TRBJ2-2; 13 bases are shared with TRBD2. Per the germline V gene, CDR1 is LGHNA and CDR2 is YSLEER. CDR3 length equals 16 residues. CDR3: CASSQDGTSGDGEQFF. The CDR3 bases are TGCGCCAGCAGCCAAGATGGGACTAGCGGGGACGGGGAGCAGTTTTTT.

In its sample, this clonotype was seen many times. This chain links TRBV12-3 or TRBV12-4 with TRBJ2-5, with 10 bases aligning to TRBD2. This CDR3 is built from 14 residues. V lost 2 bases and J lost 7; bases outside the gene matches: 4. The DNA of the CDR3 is TGTGCCAGCAGTTTAAAAGCGGGAGGGAGGACCCAGTACTTC. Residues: CASSLKAGGRTQYF.

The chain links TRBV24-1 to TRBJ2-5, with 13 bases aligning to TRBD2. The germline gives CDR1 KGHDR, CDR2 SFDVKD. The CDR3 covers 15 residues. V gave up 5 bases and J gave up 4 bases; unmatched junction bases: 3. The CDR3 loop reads CATSAGLAGRETQYF. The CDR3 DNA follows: TGTGCCACCAGTGCGGGACTAGCGGGACGAGAGACCCAGTACTTC.

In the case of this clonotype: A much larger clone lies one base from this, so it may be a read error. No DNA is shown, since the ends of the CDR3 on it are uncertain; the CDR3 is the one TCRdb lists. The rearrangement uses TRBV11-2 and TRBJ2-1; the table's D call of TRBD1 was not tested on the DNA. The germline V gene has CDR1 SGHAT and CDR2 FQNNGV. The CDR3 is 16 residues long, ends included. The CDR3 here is CASSLQVGQGSNERFF.

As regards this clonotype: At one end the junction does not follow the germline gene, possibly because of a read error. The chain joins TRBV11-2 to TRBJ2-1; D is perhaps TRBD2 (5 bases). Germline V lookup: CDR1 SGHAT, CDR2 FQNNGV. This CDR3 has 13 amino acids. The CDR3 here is CANSLRTEAQQFF. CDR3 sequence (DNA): TGTGCCAACAGCTTAAGGACTGAGGCTCAGCAGTTCTTC.

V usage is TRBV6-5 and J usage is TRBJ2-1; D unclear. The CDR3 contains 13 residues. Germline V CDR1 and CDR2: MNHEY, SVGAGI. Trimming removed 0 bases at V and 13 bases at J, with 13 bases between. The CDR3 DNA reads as TGTGCCAGCAGTTACTCCCCGAACGTCGTTCAGTTCTTC. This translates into CASSYSPNVVQFF.

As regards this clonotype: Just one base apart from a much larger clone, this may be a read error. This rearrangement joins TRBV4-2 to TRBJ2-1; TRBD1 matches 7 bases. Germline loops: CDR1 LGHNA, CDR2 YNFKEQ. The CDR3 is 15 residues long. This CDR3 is CTSSQGTASYNEQFF. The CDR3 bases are TGTACCAGCAGCCAAGGGACAGCCTCCTACAATGAGCAGTTCTTC.

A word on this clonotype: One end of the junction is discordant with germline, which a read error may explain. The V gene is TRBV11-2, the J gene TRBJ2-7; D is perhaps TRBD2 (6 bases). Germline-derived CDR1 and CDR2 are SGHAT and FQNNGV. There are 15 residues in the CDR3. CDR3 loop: CASSLVRWIPSAQYF. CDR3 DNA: TGTGCTAGCAGCTTAGTGCGGTGGATTCCTAGCGCGCAGTACTTC.

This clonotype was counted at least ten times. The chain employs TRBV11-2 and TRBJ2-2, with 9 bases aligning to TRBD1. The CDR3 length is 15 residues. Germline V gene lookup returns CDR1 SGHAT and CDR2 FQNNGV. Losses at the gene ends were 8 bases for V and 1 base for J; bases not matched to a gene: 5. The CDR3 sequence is CASGLGQGNTGELFF. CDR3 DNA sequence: TGTGCCAGCGGACTGGGACAGGGGAACACCGGGGAGCTGTTTTTT.

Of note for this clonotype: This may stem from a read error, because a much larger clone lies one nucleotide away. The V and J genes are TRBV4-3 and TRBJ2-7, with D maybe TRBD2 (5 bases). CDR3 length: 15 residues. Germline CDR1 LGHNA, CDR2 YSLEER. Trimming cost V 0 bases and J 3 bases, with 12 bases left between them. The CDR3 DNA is TGCGCCAGCAGCCAAGAGGGAGTAGCGAGCTACGAGCAGTACTTC. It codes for CASSQEGVASYEQYF.

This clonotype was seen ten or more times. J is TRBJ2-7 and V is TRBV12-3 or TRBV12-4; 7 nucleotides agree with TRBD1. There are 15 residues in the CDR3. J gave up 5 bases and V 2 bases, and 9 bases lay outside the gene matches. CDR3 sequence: CASSLRRTGADEQYF. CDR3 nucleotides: TGTGCCAGCAGTTTAAGGAGAACAGGGGCAGACGAGCAGTACTTC.

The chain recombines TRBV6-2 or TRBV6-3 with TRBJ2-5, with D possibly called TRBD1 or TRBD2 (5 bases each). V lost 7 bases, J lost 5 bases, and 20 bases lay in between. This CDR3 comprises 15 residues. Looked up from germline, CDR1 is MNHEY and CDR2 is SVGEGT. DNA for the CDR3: TGTGCCAGCACCCCGTCAGGGACCGCAGGGGAGACCCAGTACTTC. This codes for CASTPSGTAGETQYF.

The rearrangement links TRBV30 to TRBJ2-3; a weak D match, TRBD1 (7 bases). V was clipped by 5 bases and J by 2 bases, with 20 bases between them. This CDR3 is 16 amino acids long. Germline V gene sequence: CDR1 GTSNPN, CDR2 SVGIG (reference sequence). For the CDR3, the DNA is TGTGCCTGGGGTGGTACCGGGGGACAGTCCACAGATACGCAGTATTTT. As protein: CAWGGTGGQSTDTQYF.

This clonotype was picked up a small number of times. CDR3 in DNA: TGTGCCAGCAGTCAGAGCGGCAGACAGAACACTGAAGCTTTCTTT. Its translation is CASSQSGRQNTEAFF. The chain uses TRBV12-3 or TRBV12-4 and TRBJ1-1, with no clear D. This CDR3 contains 15 residues. Trimming pared 5 bases from V and 1 base from J, leaving 14 bases between.

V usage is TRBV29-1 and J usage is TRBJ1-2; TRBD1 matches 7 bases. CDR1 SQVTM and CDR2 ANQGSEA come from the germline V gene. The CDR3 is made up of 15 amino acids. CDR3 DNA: TGCAGTGTAGCAGCCACCGGGACAGCAGGTCCTGGCTACACCTTC. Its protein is CSVAATGTAGPGYTF.

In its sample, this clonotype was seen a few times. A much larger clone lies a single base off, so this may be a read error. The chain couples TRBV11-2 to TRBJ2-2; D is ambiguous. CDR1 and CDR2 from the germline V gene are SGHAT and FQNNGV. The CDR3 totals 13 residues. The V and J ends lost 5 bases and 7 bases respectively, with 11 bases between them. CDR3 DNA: TGTGCCAGCAGCCCAGAGGTGAGCGGGGAGCTGTTTTTT. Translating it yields CASSPEVSGELFF.

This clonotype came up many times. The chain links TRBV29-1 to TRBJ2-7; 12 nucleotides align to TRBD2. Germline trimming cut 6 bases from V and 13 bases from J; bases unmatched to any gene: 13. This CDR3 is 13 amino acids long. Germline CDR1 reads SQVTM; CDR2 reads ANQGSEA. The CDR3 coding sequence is TGCAGCGTCCTGACTAGCGGGAGTCCCACCCATTACTTC. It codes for CSVLTSGSPTHYF.

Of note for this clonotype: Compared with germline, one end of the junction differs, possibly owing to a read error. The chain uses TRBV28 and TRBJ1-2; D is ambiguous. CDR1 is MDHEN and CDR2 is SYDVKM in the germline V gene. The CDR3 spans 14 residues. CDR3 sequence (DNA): TGTGCCAGCAGCTCGGGGTGGCAGAACTATGGCCACACCTTC. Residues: CASSSGWQNYGHTF.